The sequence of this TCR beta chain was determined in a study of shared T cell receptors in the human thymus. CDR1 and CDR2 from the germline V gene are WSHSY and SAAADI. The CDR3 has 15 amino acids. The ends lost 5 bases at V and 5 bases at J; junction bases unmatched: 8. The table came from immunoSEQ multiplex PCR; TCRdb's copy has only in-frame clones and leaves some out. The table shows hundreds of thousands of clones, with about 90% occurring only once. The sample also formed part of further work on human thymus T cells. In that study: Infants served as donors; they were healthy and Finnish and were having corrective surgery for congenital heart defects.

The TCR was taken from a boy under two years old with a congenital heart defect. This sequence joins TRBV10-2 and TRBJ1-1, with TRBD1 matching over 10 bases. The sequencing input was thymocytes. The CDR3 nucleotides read TGCGCCAGCAGTAGAATTGACAGGGGGCGAACTGAAGCTTTCTTT. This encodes CASSRIDRGRTEAFF.